The 15 T cell receptor beta chains given below trace back to one sample, sequenced in a study of blood T cell repertoires in COVID-19. Sequenced by immunoSEQ multiplex PCR; TCRdb stores in-frame clones only, minus some. The sample lists 100,000 to 120,000 clones; more than 70% were seen once. Material: peripheral blood. These receptors were collected from a woman aged 45-60 years with acute or convalescent COVID-19.

The V call is TRBV20-1, the J call TRBJ2-1; D may be TRBD2 (6 bases). V was shortened by 3 bases and J by 9 bases, with 9 bases between the two germline ends. Germline V gene data show CDR1 as DFQATT and CDR2 as SNEGSKA (reference sequence). The CDR3 is 11 residues long. The CDR3 spells CSASKGGEQFF. The CDR3 DNA reads TGCAGTGCTAGCAAGGGAGGTGAGCAGTTCTTC.

The chain joins TRBV7-2 to TRBJ1-1; weak D call: TRBD1 (6 bases). Germline CDR1 reads SGHTA; CDR2 reads FQGNSA. The CDR3 length is 14 residues. V was cut by 2 bases and J by 5 bases, with 12 bases left in between. For the CDR3, the DNA is TGTGCCAGCAGCTTAAACAGGGTAGGGACTGAAGCTTTCTTT. Amino acid sequence: CASSLNRVGTEAFF.

The chain couples TRBV28 to TRBJ1-1; D ambiguous. V lost 2 bases, J lost 8 bases, and 9 bases lay in between. The CDR3 loop spans 12 amino acids. CDR1 is MDHEN and CDR2 is SYDVKM in the germline V gene. The CDR3 region is CASSLNGREAFF. The CDR3, as DNA: TGTGCCAGCAGTTTAAACGGGAGGGAAGCTTTCTTT.

V is TRBV28 and J is TRBJ1-6; a possible D gene is TRBD1 (6 bases). Germline V gene lookup returns CDR1 MDHEN and CDR2 SYDVKM. Between the trimmed V and J ends, which lost 4 bases and 4 bases, there was a span of 11 bases. CDR3 length equals 15 residues. CDR3 protein: CASSSRGQYNSPLHF. DNA for the CDR3: TGTGCCAGCAGTTCCCGAGGACAGTATAATTCACCCCTCCACTTT.

In DNA form, the CDR3 reads TGTGCCAGCAGCTTCGCACAGGGAAGCAATCAGCCCCAGCATTTT. Residues: CASSFAQGSNQPQHF. The V call is TRBV7-2, the J call TRBJ1-5, with D tentatively TRBD1 (6 bases). This CDR3 has 15 residues. Per germline, CDR1 SGHTA and CDR2 FQGNSA. The V and J ends lost 3 bases and 1 base respectively, with 10 bases between them. Filled out from reference TRBV7-2 and TRBJ1-5, the complete variable domain reads GAGVSQSPSNKVTEKGKDVELRCDPISGHTALYWYRQSLGQGLEFLIYFQGNSAPDKSGLPSDRFSAERTGGSVSTLTIQRTQQEDSAVYLCASSFAQGSNQPQHFGDGTRLSIL.

The J gene is TRBJ2-3, the V gene TRBV15; 7 bases are a match to TRBD1. The CDR3 extends over 15 amino acids. Looked up from germline, CDR1 is LNHNV and CDR2 is YYDKDF (reference sequence). V shed 6 bases, J shed 3 bases, and the junction held 9 bases outside the gene matches. The CDR3 nucleotides read TGTGCCACCAGTTACAGGGGATATAGGACAGATACGCAGTATTTT. This gives the protein CATSYRGYRTDTQYF.

This clone was seen a single time. The chain joins TRBV27 to TRBJ2-1; TRBD2 agrees at 10 bases. The V gene's germline CDR1 is MNHEY and CDR2 SMNVEV (reference sequence). This CDR3 spans 15 amino acids. The ends lost 6 bases at V and 7 bases at J; junction bases unmatched: 9. The CDR3 nucleotides read TGTGCCAGCAGCACGACGGGACTAGCGTTGAATGAGCAGTTCTTC. It yields the protein CASSTTGLALNEQFF.

This rearrangement joins TRBV29-1 to TRBJ1-1; 7 nucleotides match TRBD1. Trimming at V came to 4 bases and at J to 1 base, leaving 6 bases not matched to a gene. Per germline, CDR1 SQVTM and CDR2 ANQGSEA. The CDR3 contains 14 residues. The CDR3, as DNA: TGCAGCGTTGTTTCGCAGGGGGGGAACACTGAAGCTTTCTTT. This translates into CSVVSQGGNTEAFF.

This clone counts as medium-sized. The V call is TRBV19, the J call TRBJ1-5, with no clear D. The CDR3 is 15 residues long. The V gene lost 5 bases and the J gene lost 0 bases, with 11 bases spanning the gap. Germline V gene sequence: CDR1 LNHDA, CDR2 SQIVND (reference sequence). CDR3 coding DNA: TGTGCCAGTAGTTGGTCCGGGAATAGCAATCAGCCCCAGCATTTT. Amino acid sequence: CASSWSGNSNQPQHF.

This clone was picked up one time. The chain combines TRBV2 with TRBJ2-5; D perhaps matches TRBD2 (6 bases). Germline values: CDR1 SNHLY, CDR2 FYNNEI. The V and J ends lost 7 bases and 5 bases respectively, with 20 bases between them. This CDR3 comprises 15 residues. The CDR3: CASIFLASVGETQYF. The CDR3 bases are TGTGCCAGCATCTTCCTAGCGTCTGTTGGGGAGACCCAGTACTTC.

This clone was recorded many times. The CDR3, as DNA: TGTGCCAGCAGCTCGGGAAGCAGCTCCTACGAGCAGTACTTC. As protein: CASSSGSSSYEQYF. The chain joins TRBV7-9 to TRBJ2-7; maybe TRBD2 (5 bases). Germline V CDR1 and CDR2: SEHNR, FQNEAQ (reference sequence). V was shortened by 4 bases and J by 0 bases, with 10 bases between the two germline ends. This CDR3 spans 14 amino acids.

This clone has only one observation. V is TRBV7-2 and J is TRBJ2-7, with 8 bases matching TRBD1. The CDR3 covers 15 residues. CDR1 is SGHTA, CDR2 FQGNSA, per germline. V lost 2 bases to trimming and J lost 6 bases; unmatched junction nucleotides: 9. The CDR3 bases are TGTGCCAGCAGCTTAATGCAGGGGGCACTGGGCGAGCAGTACTTC. Its protein product is CASSLMQGALGEQYF.

This clone was detected once. V is TRBV2 and J is TRBJ2-1; D remains ambiguous. The V gene lost 6 bases and the J gene lost 6 bases, with 21 bases spanning the gap. The V gene's germline CDR1 is SNHLY and CDR2 FYNNEI. CDR3 length: 16 amino acids. The CDR3 region has the DNA TGTGCCAGCAGGGCCCGCCTCATCGAATTGGCCAATGAGCAGTTCTTC. Its protein product is CASRARLIELANEQFF.

V and J are TRBV28 and TRBJ2-7; TRBD2 agrees at 8 bases. V was pared by 5 bases and J by 3 bases, with 9 bases of the junction left unmatched. This CDR3 is built from 15 residues. Germline CDR1 and CDR2: MDHEN and SYDVKM. The DNA for the CDR3 is TGTGCCAGCAGTATACTACTAGCGGCGAACTACGAGCAGTACTTC. It yields the protein CASSILLAANYEQYF.

This chain connects TRBV28 to TRBJ2-3; 7 nucleotides align to TRBD1. Per germline, CDR1 MDHEN and CDR2 SYDVKM. CDR3 length: 16 amino acids. V was pared by 5 bases and J by 3 bases, with 11 bases of the junction left unmatched. CDR3 residues: CASSPGQSRRTDTQYF. The CDR3, as DNA: TGTGCCAGCAGTCCGGGACAGAGCCGCAGGACAGATACGCAGTATTTT.